The entry that follows covers one TCR beta chain sequence. TCRdb's table, derived via immunoSEQ multiplex PCR, lists solely in-frame clones and lacks some. Of 150,000 or so clones in the sample, 75% to 90% are singletons; the top ten hold roughly 8%. The CDR3 spans 13 residues. V lost 4 bases and J 5 bases, leaving 11 bases between the germline ends. The germline V gene encodes CDR1 LNHDA and CDR2 SQIVND (reference sequence). The data were obtained in a study of blood T cell repertoires in COVID-19. J is TRBJ1-1 and V is TRBV19; D is perhaps TRBD1 (5 bases). This sequence was found in a woman aged 60-70 years with COVID-19, enrolled during active disease. Sequenced: peripheral blood. The DNA for the CDR3 is TGTGCCAGTAGTAAATCAGGGAGGACTGAAGCTTTCTTT. Translation gives CASSKSGRTEAFF.